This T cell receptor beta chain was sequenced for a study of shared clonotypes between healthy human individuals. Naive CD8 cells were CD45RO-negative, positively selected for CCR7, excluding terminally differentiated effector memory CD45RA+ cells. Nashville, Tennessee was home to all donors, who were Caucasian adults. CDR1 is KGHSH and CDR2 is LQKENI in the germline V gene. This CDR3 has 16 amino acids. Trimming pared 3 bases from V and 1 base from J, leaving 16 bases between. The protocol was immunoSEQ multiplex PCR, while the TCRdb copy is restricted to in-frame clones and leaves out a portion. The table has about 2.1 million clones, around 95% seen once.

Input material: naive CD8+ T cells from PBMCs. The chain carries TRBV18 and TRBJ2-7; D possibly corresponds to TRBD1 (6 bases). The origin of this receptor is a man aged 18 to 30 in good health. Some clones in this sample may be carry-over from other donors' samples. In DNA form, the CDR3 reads TGTGCCAGCTCACCGTTGACAGGAGATAGGTCCTACGAGCAGTACTTC. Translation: CASSPLTGDRSYEQYF.